These 30 T cell receptor beta chains came from one sample sequenced in a study of radiation and T cells in renal cell carcinoma. The time point here: baseline pretreatment blood. Treatment of the sample: 15 Gy SBRT to primary tumor, nephrectomy 4 weeks later. Clones were read by immunoSEQ multiplex PCR, and TCRdb kept only the in-frame ones, dropping some. The table shows over 120,000 clones, with roughly 88% occurring only once. The sequencing here drew on blood, taken from a patient whose treatment included radiotherapy and nephrectomy. The origin of the receptors is a woman aged 45 to 65 with renal cell carcinoma.

The rearrangement links TRBV6-1 to TRBJ1-1; tentative D call: TRBD1 (5 bases). V shed 3 bases and J shed 10 bases, with 12 bases lying between them. From germline, CDR1 is MNHNS and CDR2 SASEGT. The CDR3 is made up of 12 amino acids. Here the CDR3 reads CASSDLGGTAFF. The CDR3 DNA is TGTGCCAGCAGTGACCTGGGGGGAACAGCTTTCTTT.

This sequence joins TRBV10-3 and TRBJ2-1; D remains unclear. Germline lookup yields CDR1 ENHRY and CDR2 SYGVKD. The CDR3 contains 17 residues. V lost 7 bases and J lost 4, with 23 bases in between. CDR3 loop: CAITASPDSSGYNEQFF. The CDR3 bases are TGTGCCATCACCGCAAGCCCCGACTCAAGTGGTTACAATGAGCAGTTCTTC.

The rearrangement uses TRBV6-1 and TRBJ2-1; tentatively, D is TRBD2 (7 bases). CDR1 and CDR2 (germline): MNHNS, SASEGT. Between the trimmed V and J ends, which lost 0 bases and 8 bases, there was a span of 11 bases. This CDR3 is built from 14 residues. The CDR3 reads CASSEAGGPDEQFF. The CDR3, as DNA: TGTGCCAGCAGTGAAGCGGGGGGGCCGGATGAGCAGTTCTTC.

For this clone: This CDR3 is also generated by other DNA sequences in the sample. The chain couples TRBV18 to TRBJ2-5; a weak D match, TRBD2 (6 bases). V lost 3 bases to trimming and J lost 3 bases, with 8 bases between them. The CDR3 is 13 residues long. Germline values: CDR1 KGHSH, CDR2 LQKENI. The CDR3 region is CASSPGREETQYF. The CDR3, as DNA: TGTGCCAGCTCACCCGGGAGAGAAGAGACCCAGTACTTC. Based on the CDR3 plus reference TRBV18 and TRBJ2-5, the full variable domain is NAGVMQNPRHLVRRRGQEARLRCSPMKGHSHVYWYRQLPEEGLKFMVYLQKENIIDESGMPKERFSAEFPKEGPSILRIQQVVRGDSAAYFCASSPGREETQYFGPGTRLLVL.

The rearrangement joins TRBV6-1 to TRBJ2-6; no clear D. Germline-derived CDR1 and CDR2 are MNHNS and SASEGT. The CDR3 covers 15 residues. V lost 10 bases and J 0 bases, leaving 13 bases between the germline ends. The CDR3 sequence is CATSKGYSGANVLTF. The CDR3 bases are TGTGCCACCTCAAAGGGTTACTCTGGGGCCAACGTCCTGACTTTC.

The chain is built from TRBV6-6 and TRBJ1-3, with no clear D. Trimming shortened V by 2 bases and J by 0 bases, and 11 bases separated the two germline ends. The CDR3 length is 16 residues. Germline values: CDR1 MNHNY, CDR2 SVGAGI (reference sequence). The CDR3 spells CASSYNGRSSGNTIYF. In DNA form, the CDR3 reads TGTGCCAGCAGTTACAATGGCAGGAGCTCTGGAAACACCATATATTTT.

This chain links TRBV7-2 with TRBJ2-7, with 9 bases matching TRBD2. V dropped 4 bases and J dropped 4; count of bases not matched to a gene: 5. The germline V gene has CDR1 SGHTA and CDR2 FQGNSA. This CDR3 has 14 amino acids. The CDR3: CASSSRLAEYEQYF. As DNA, the CDR3 is TGTGCCAGCAGCTCTAGACTAGCGGAGTACGAGCAGTACTTC.

The chain has TRBV9 and TRBJ2-3; D gene ambiguous. V was cut by 2 bases and J by 5 bases, with 6 bases left in between. Germline assignment: CDR1 SGDLS and CDR2 YYNGEE. CDR3 length: 12 residues. The CDR3, as DNA: TGTGCCAGCAGCGTTGCACAAGATACGCAGTATTTT. It specifies CASSVAQDTQYF. Combining the CDR3 with reference TRBV9 and TRBJ2-3 gives the whole variable domain DSGVTQTPKHLITATGQRVTLRCSPRSGDLSVYWYQQSLDQGLQFLIQYYNGEERAKGNILERFSAQQFPDLHSELNLSSLELGDSALYFCASSVAQDTQYFGPGTRLTVL.

The chain recombines TRBV11-1 with TRBJ2-7; 9 bases align to TRBD2. The V gene end was trimmed by 5 bases and the J gene end by 7 bases; junction bases not matched to a gene: 12. Germline V CDR1 and CDR2: SGHAT, FQDESV (reference sequence). CDR3 length: 15 amino acids. The chain's CDR3 is CASSPRGGGAGEQYF. The CDR3, as DNA: TGTGCCAGCAGCCCCCGAGGCGGGGGGGCTGGGGAGCAGTACTTC.

The chain recombines TRBV2 with TRBJ2-1, with a tentative D call TRBD2 (6 bases). V lost 6 bases and J 8 bases, leaving 20 bases between the germline ends. There are 15 residues in the CDR3. From germline, CDR1 is SNHLY and CDR2 FYNNEI. The CDR3, as DNA: TGTGCCAGCAGCTCTCAGGGACTGCCTCTCTATGAGCAGTTCTTC. Translation gives CASSSQGLPLYEQFF.

The rearrangement joins TRBV6-4 to TRBJ1-2; 7 positions agree with TRBD1. Germline CDR1 reads MRHNA; CDR2 reads SNTAGT. The CDR3 runs 11 residues. CDR3 sequence: CALQGPYGYTF. CDR3 nucleotides: TGTGCTTTACAGGGGCCCTATGGCTACACCTTC.

The rearrangement links TRBV19 to TRBJ2-5; 9 nucleotides agree with TRBD2. The J segment lost 2 bases and the V segment lost 4 bases, leaving 5 bases of the junction unmatched. Germline V gene lookup returns CDR1 LNHDA and CDR2 SQIVND (reference sequence). The CDR3 extends over 15 amino acids. The CDR3 sequence is CASSSGRGGQETQYF. The CDR3 DNA reads as TGTGCCAGTAGTAGCGGGCGGGGGGGACAAGAGACCCAGTACTTC.

This clone is a singleton in its sample. The chain uses TRBV6-6 and TRBJ1-1, with 7 bases matching TRBD1. The J segment lost 6 bases and the V segment lost 6 bases, leaving 7 bases of the junction unmatched. The length of the CDR3 is 13 residues. Germline CDR1 is MNHNY and CDR2 is SVGAGI (reference sequence). The CDR3 DNA follows: TGTGCCAGCAGAAGGAGAGACAGGGCTGAAGCTTTCTTT. Encoded protein: CASRRRDRAEAFF.

V usage is TRBV6-6 and J usage is TRBJ1-4, with 7 bases aligning to TRBD1. The CDR3 sequence is 14 residues long. V was clipped by 6 bases and J by 4 bases; unmatched bases: 5. CDR1 and CDR2 from the germline V gene are MNHNY and SVGAGI (reference sequence). This CDR3 is CASRGGQSNEKLFF. CDR3 nucleotides: TGTGCCAGCAGGGGGGGACAGAGTAATGAAAAACTGTTTTTT.

J is TRBJ2-6 and V is TRBV5-1; D is ambiguous. Trimming took off 4 bases at V and 2 bases at J, with 13 bases between the two ends. This CDR3 has 16 residues. CDR1 and CDR2 from the germline V gene are SGHRS and YFSETQ. The CDR3 reads CASSLGSSPGANVLTF. The CDR3 nucleotides read TGCGCCAGCAGCCTAGGGTCCTCTCCTGGGGCCAACGTCCTGACTTTC.

The chain links TRBV9 to TRBJ2-2, with unresolved D. The CDR3 totals 13 residues. Germline loops: CDR1 SGDLS, CDR2 YYNGEE. Trimming removed 7 bases from V and 3 bases from J, with 10 bases in between. This chain's CDR3 is CASVGGDTGELFF. The CDR3 nucleotides are TGTGCCAGCGTCGGCGGCGACACCGGGGAGCTGTTTTTT. The variable domain in full, completed from reference TRBV9 and TRBJ2-2, reads DSGVTQTPKHLITATGQRVTLRCSPRSGDLSVYWYQQSLDQGLQFLIQYYNGEERAKGNILERFSAQQFPDLHSELNLSSLELGDSALYFCASVGGDTGELFFGEGSRLTVL.

The chain has TRBV9 and TRBJ2-5; weak D call: TRBD2 (5 bases). Germline V gene lookup returns CDR1 SGDLS and CDR2 YYNGEE. This CDR3 spans 15 amino acids. Trimming shortened V by 3 bases and J by 4 bases, and 16 bases separated the two germline ends. In DNA, the CDR3 is TGTGCCAGCAGCGCGCGGGTTATCGGTGGAGAGACCCAGTACTTC. This encodes CASSARVIGGETQYF.

The rearrangement links TRBV4-1 to TRBJ1-1; D unclear. CDR3 length: 16 amino acids. With 0 bases removed from V and 4 bases from J, the gap between germline ends came to 15 bases. Germline V lookup: CDR1 MGHRA, CDR2 YSYEKL. Written as DNA, the CDR3 is TGCGCCAGCAGCCAAGATTTTGCCGGTAGTTTCACTGAAGCTTTCTTT. Translation: CASSQDFAGSFTEAFF.

The chain carries TRBV7-8 and TRBJ2-7; possible D gene TRBD1, 6 bases. V was pared by 6 bases and J by 1 base, with 13 bases between. The germline V gene encodes CDR1 SGHVS and CDR2 FQNEAQ. CDR3 size: 14 residues. In DNA form, the CDR3 reads TGTGCCAGCAGGGACAGTTTACATTCCTACGAGCAGTACTTC. Translating it yields CASRDSLHSYEQYF.

The J gene is TRBJ2-7, the V gene TRBV6-6, with TRBD1 matching over 7 bases. V was pared by 5 bases and J by 6 bases, with 4 bases of the junction left unmatched. Looked up from germline, CDR1 is MNHNY and CDR2 is SVGAGI (reference sequence). The CDR3 has 12 amino acids. The CDR3 coding sequence is TGTGCCAGCAGTAGGACAGGCGTCGAGCAGTACTTC. It translates to CASSRTGVEQYF.

The chain combines TRBV10-3 with TRBJ1-5; the D is unclear. The V gene lost 4 bases and the J gene lost 7 bases, with 11 bases spanning the gap. Germline CDR1 is ENHRY and CDR2 is SYGVKD. The CDR3 covers 13 residues. This CDR3 reads CAISGGPKQPQHF. The CDR3 DNA is TGTGCCATCAGTGGCGGCCCAAAACAGCCCCAGCATTTT.

The gene calls are TRBV7-2 and TRBJ1-5; no clear D gene. CDR1 is SGHTA and CDR2 is FQGNSA in the germline V gene. Deletions cut 3 bases from V and 0 bases from J, with 9 bases between. The CDR3 contains 15 residues. CDR3 in DNA: TGTGCCAGCAGCTTCTACGGAGTTAGCAATCAGCCCCAGCATTTT. This translates into CASSFYGVSNQPQHF.

The rearrangement links TRBV6-6 to TRBJ2-2; no reliable D call. CDR1 is MNHNY and CDR2 is SVGAGI in the germline V gene (reference sequence). The CDR3 has 14 residues. V was shortened by 4 bases and J by 5 bases, with 11 bases between the two germline ends. CDR3 DNA: TGTGCCAGCAGTTTGATAGGGTATACCGGGGAGCTGTTTTTT. Its translation is CASSLIGYTGELFF.

This clone was seen just once. The chain has TRBV2 and TRBJ1-2; weak D call: TRBD1 (5 bases). Looked up from germline, CDR1 is SNHLY and CDR2 is FYNNEI. V shed 6 bases and J shed 2 bases, with 22 bases lying between them. The CDR3 is made up of 17 amino acids. This chain's CDR3 is CASSSWGRTDYNYGYTF. The CDR3 coding sequence is TGTGCCAGCAGCTCCTGGGGCAGAACAGATTACAACTATGGCTACACCTTC. The full variable domain, rest sourced from reference TRBV2 and TRBJ1-2, is EPEVTQTPSHQVTQMGQEVILRCVPISNHLYFYWYRQILGQKVEFLVSFYNNEISEKSEIFDDQFSVERPDGSNFTLKIRSTKLEDSAMYFCASSSWGRTDYNYGYTFGSGTRLTVV.

For this clone: Other DNA sequences in this specimen translate into the identical CDR3. V is TRBV11-2 and J is TRBJ2-7, with no clear D. Germline V gene lookup returns CDR1 SGHAT and CDR2 FQNNGV. The V and J ends lost 1 base and 0 bases respectively, with 7 bases between them. The CDR3 totals 14 residues. In DNA form, the CDR3 reads TGTGCCAGCAGCTTAGTGGGCGGCTCCTACGAGCAGTACTTC. Amino acid sequence: CASSLVGGSYEQYF.

CDR3 amino acids: CASSPLQGVENTEAFF. For the CDR3, the DNA is TGTGCCAGCTCACCGTTACAGGGTGTCGAGAACACTGAAGCTTTCTTT. This sequence joins TRBV18 and TRBJ1-1, with D possibly being TRBD1 (6 bases). The germline V gene has CDR1 KGHSH and CDR2 LQKENI. V lost 3 bases and J 1 base, leaving 15 bases between the germline ends. This CDR3 has 16 amino acids.

The chain joins TRBV18 to TRBJ2-1; 15 positions match TRBD2. The CDR3 runs to 16 residues. CDR1 is KGHSH and CDR2 is LQKENI in the germline V gene. V was pared by 3 bases and J by 6 bases, with 3 bases of the junction left unmatched. The CDR3 nucleotides read TGTGCCAGCTCACCTTGGGGACTAGCGGGGGGCAATGAGCAGTTCTTC. Amino acids: CASSPWGLAGGNEQFF.

The chain couples TRBV19 to TRBJ2-5, with 7 bases aligning to TRBD1. V lost 6 bases to trimming and J lost 5 bases; unmatched junction nucleotides: 9. Germline-derived CDR1 and CDR2 are LNHDA and SQIVND (reference sequence). The CDR3 spans 14 residues. CDR3 in DNA: TGTGCCAGTAGGCTGACAGGGAGAGGGGAGACCCAGTACTTC. This sequence encodes CASRLTGRGETQYF.

In this sample, this clone turned up a few times. J is TRBJ1-1 and V is TRBV29-1; D remains ambiguous. CDR3 size: 13 residues. The germline V gene encodes CDR1 SQVTM and CDR2 ANQGSEA. The V and J ends lost 1 base and 2 bases respectively, with 8 bases between them. This chain's CDR3 is CSVEVSENTEAFF. CDR3 DNA sequence: TGCAGCGTTGAAGTTTCGGAAAACACTGAAGCTTTCTTT. The variable domain in full, completed from reference TRBV29-1 and TRBJ1-1, reads SAVISQKPSRDICQRGTSLTIQCQVDSQVTMMFWYRQQPGQSLTLIATANQGSEATYESGFVIDKFPISRPNLTFSTLTVSNMSPEDSSIYLCSVEVSENTEAFFGQGTRLTVV.

The chain couples TRBV11-2 to TRBJ1-1; D ambiguous. This CDR3 has 13 residues. Germline values: CDR1 SGHAT, CDR2 FQNNGV. V shed 5 bases and J shed 2 bases, with 9 bases lying between them. The CDR3 is CASSRTPNTEAFF. The CDR3 DNA sequence: TGTGCCAGCAGCCGAACACCCAACACTGAAGCTTTCTTT.